The 22 T cell receptor beta chains below all came from one sample that was sequenced in a study of long-term antiretroviral therapy in people with HIV. The authors ran the immunoSEQ assay, v3.0, at survey level. The protocol was immunoSEQ multiplex PCR, while the TCRdb copy is restricted to in-frame clones and leaves out a portion. This table holds some 10,000 clones, roughly 89% found once. The sample was unsorted PBMCs, taken 0.2 years before starting antiretroviral therapy. The source is a woman aged 40 to 50 with HIV.

V gene TRBV5-4 combines with J gene TRBJ1-6, with D perhaps TRBD1 (6 bases). Germline CDR1 and CDR2: SGHNT and YYREEE (reference sequence). This CDR3 spans 14 amino acids. Trimming shortened V by 0 bases and J by 6 bases, and 7 bases separated the two germline ends. The CDR3 loop reads CASSLEGGNSPLHF. The CDR3 DNA follows: TGTGCCAGCAGCTTGGAAGGGGGTAATTCACCCCTCCACTTT.

V and J are TRBV19 and TRBJ1-6; TRBD1 aligns across 7 bases. After removal of 4 bases from V and 6 bases from J, the junction contained 3 bases not matched to a gene. Germline CDR1 is LNHDA and CDR2 is SQIVND (reference sequence). The CDR3 totals 14 residues. This CDR3 reads CASSNQGGNSPLHF. CDR3 coding DNA: TGTGCCAGTAGTAATCAGGGGGGTAATTCACCCCTCCACTTT.

The chain uses TRBV6-8 and TRBJ2-3, with TRBD2 matching over 7 bases. Looked up from germline, CDR1 is MNHGY and CDR2 is SAAAGT. V shed 8 bases, J shed 5 bases, and the junction held 4 bases outside the gene matches. The CDR3 length is 12 residues. The CDR3: CASSGGVDTQYF. The DNA of the CDR3 is TGTGCCAGCTCTGGGGGGGTAGATACGCAGTATTTT.

This clone is a singleton in its sample. The chain uses TRBV5-1 and TRBJ1-3, with TRBD1 identical over 8 bases. Unmatched junction bases numbered 15, after V lost 1 base and J lost 9 bases. Germline values: CDR1 SGHRS, CDR2 YFSETQ. This CDR3 spans 17 amino acids. The chain's CDR3 is CASSLNTGQEPSGTIYF. CDR3 coding DNA: TGCGCCAGCAGCTTGAATACGGGACAGGAACCTAGCGGCACCATATATTTT.

CDR3 DNA: TGTGCCAGTAGTAGGGGAAGACTAGCGGGGGTCACAGATACGCAGTATTTT. As protein: CASSRGRLAGVTDTQYF. The genes are TRBV19 and TRBJ2-3; TRBD2 matches 12 bases. Germline-derived CDR1 and CDR2 are LNHDA and SQIVND (reference sequence). V gave up 4 bases and J gave up 2 bases; unmatched junction bases: 7. The length of the CDR3 is 17 residues.

This chain uses TRBV5-1 with TRBJ1-1; D perhaps matches TRBD1 (6 bases). CDR1 is SGHRS, CDR2 YFSETQ, per germline. CDR3 length: 13 amino acids. Deletions cut 0 bases from V and 4 bases from J, with 7 bases between. CDR3 coding DNA: TGCGCCAGCAGCTTGGAACAGGGCACTGAAGCTTTCTTT. This sequence encodes CASSLEQGTEAFF.

The gene calls are TRBV7-2 and TRBJ2-3; TRBD2 matches 12 bases. The CDR3 length is 18 residues. Germline V gene lookup returns CDR1 SGHTA and CDR2 FQGNSA. The V gene end was trimmed by 4 bases and the J gene end by 2 bases; junction bases not matched to a gene: 10. CDR3 in amino acids: CASSSIPGLAGSTDTQYF. In nucleotides, the CDR3 is TGTGCCAGCAGCTCAATCCCCGGACTAGCGGGATCCACAGATACGCAGTATTTT.

The chain uses TRBV7-2 and TRBJ1-3; D might be TRBD1 (6 bases). Germline assignment: CDR1 SGHTA and CDR2 FQGNSA. CDR3 length equals 16 residues. The V gene lost 4 bases and the J gene lost 0 bases, with 13 bases spanning the gap. Written as DNA, the CDR3 is TGTGCCAGCAGCTCCGGGGGACAATTCTCTGGAAACACCATATATTTT. Translating gives CASSSGGQFSGNTIYF. Full variable domain (rest looked up from reference TRBV7-2 and TRBJ1-3): GAGVSQSPSNKVTEKGKDVELRCDPISGHTALYWYRQSLGQGLEFLIYFQGNSAPDKSGLPSDRFSAERTGGSVSTLTIQRTQQEDSAVYLCASSSGGQFSGNTIYFGEGSWLTVV.

V gene TRBV29-1 combines with J gene TRBJ1-2; 7 bases are shared with TRBD1. The CDR3 is 13 residues long. Germline V lookup: CDR1 SQVTM, CDR2 ANQGSEA. Losses at the gene ends were 6 bases for V and 1 base for J; bases not matched to a gene: 5. This CDR3 is CSVWDSFNYGYTF. For the CDR3, the DNA is TGCAGCGTATGGGACAGTTTTAACTATGGCTACACCTTC. The variable domain in full, with the rest retrieved from reference TRBV29-1 and TRBJ1-2, is SAVISQKPSRDICQRGTSLTIQCQVDSQVTMMFWYRQQPGQSLTLIATANQGSEATYESGFVIDKFPISRPNLTFSTLTVSNMSPEDSSIYLCSVWDSFNYGYTFGSGTRLTVV.

This chain uses TRBV11-2 with TRBJ1-5; the match to TRBD1 covers 9 bases. The germline CDR1 and CDR2 sequences are SGHAT and FQNNGV. The CDR3 runs to 17 residues. The V gene end was trimmed by 7 bases and the J gene end by 1 base; junction bases not matched to a gene: 11. The CDR3 nucleotides are TGTGCCAGCATCGTAGTACAGGGGGCCCTGAGCAATCAGCCCCAGCATTTT. It encodes CASIVVQGALSNQPQHF.

The table lists this clone with a few counts. This chain connects TRBV20-1 to TRBJ2-3; D gene uncertain. The V end was cut by 1 base, the J end by 4 bases, with 3 bases between. The CDR3 sequence is 11 residues long. The V gene's germline CDR1 is DFQATT and CDR2 SNEGSKA (reference sequence). As DNA, the CDR3 is TGCAGTGCTAGAGCACCAGATACGCAGTATTTT. This encodes CSARAPDTQYF.

The chain carries TRBV7-9 and TRBJ2-2; 11 nucleotides align to TRBD2. Germline V gene sequence: CDR1 SEHNR, CDR2 FQNEAQ (reference sequence). This CDR3 spans 16 amino acids. The trim removed 0 bases at V and 6 bases at J, leaving 3 bases unmatched. In DNA, the CDR3 is TGTGCCAGCAGCTTAGCGCCGACTAGCGGGGCCGGGGAGCTGTTTTTT. Translation gives CASSLAPTSGAGELFF.

J is TRBJ1-1 and V is TRBV18; 8 bases are shared with TRBD1. CDR1 KGHSH and CDR2 LQKENI come from the germline V gene. J lost 1 base, V lost 8 bases, and 3 bases had no gene match. CDR3 length: 13 amino acids. CDR3 protein: CASAGQANTEAFF. CDR3 DNA sequence: TGTGCCAGCGCGGGACAGGCGAACACTGAAGCTTTCTTT.

V usage is TRBV6-9 and J usage is TRBJ1-2; D unclear. Trimming cost V 8 bases and J 7 bases, with 14 bases left between them. This CDR3 has 12 residues. Germline assignment: CDR1 MNHGY and CDR2 SVAAGI. This chain's CDR3 is CASATGWSGYTF. CDR3 nucleotides: TGTGCCAGCGCCACGGGTTGGTCTGGCTACACCTTC.

The chain couples TRBV5-1 to TRBJ2-5; D is tentatively TRBD1 or TRBD2 (5 bases each). V shed 6 bases and J shed 5 bases, with 17 bases lying between them. The germline V gene has CDR1 SGHRS and CDR2 YFSETQ. The CDR3 consists of 14 residues. The DNA for the CDR3 is TGCGCCAGCATGCAGGGTGGGGGTTCGGAGACCCAGTACTTC. Its protein product is CASMQGGGSETQYF.

The count of this clone is one. The chain couples TRBV29-1 to TRBJ1-1; 8 bases map to TRBD1. CDR3 length: 14 amino acids. CDR1 SQVTM and CDR2 ANQGSEA come from the germline V gene. J gave up 1 base and V 7 bases, and 8 bases lay outside the gene matches. This chain's CDR3 is CSARTGTGNTEAFF. The CDR3 DNA follows: TGCAGCGCCCGAACCGGGACAGGGAACACTGAAGCTTTCTTT.

The chain recombines TRBV5-4 with TRBJ2-1; TRBD2 matches at 10 bases. The V segment lost 3 bases and the J segment 8 bases; nucleotides outside the gene matches: 5. The germline V gene has CDR1 SGHNT and CDR2 YYREEE (reference sequence). This CDR3 is built from 14 residues. The CDR3 sequence is CASSSASGGDEQFF. The CDR3 DNA reads as TGTGCCAGCAGCTCGGCTAGCGGGGGAGATGAGCAGTTCTTC.

This clone was observed a single time. This chain links TRBV4-1 with TRBJ2-2; D assignment may be TRBD1 or TRBD2 (5 bases each). There are 18 residues in the CDR3. Germline-derived CDR1 and CDR2 are MGHRA and YSYEKL. V gave up 1 base and J gave up 4 bases, with 19 bases separating them. CDR3 sequence (DNA): TGCGCCAGCAGCCAAGGGGGCAGAGGGTCGGACCCCACCGGGGAGCTGTTTTTT. Amino acid sequence: CASSQGGRGSDPTGELFF.

V gene TRBV7-2 combines with J gene TRBJ2-5, with TRBD2 as a possible D gene (7 bases). This CDR3 contains 17 residues. V was clipped by 1 base and J by 2 bases, with 17 bases between them. Germline V CDR1 and CDR2: SGHTA, FQGNSA. The CDR3 DNA reads as TGTGCCAGCAGCTTAGTGGGGGGGCAGGGTTGGCAAGAGACCCAGTACTTC. The encoded protein is CASSLVGGQGWQETQYF.

The rearrangement joins TRBV19 to TRBJ2-7, with 9 bases identical to TRBD2. Germline V lookup: CDR1 LNHDA, CDR2 SQIVND (reference sequence). The J segment lost 6 bases and the V segment lost 0 bases, leaving 9 bases of the junction unmatched. The CDR3 consists of 16 residues. The CDR3 here is CASSIDTGLARVEQYF. The DNA for the CDR3 is TGTGCCAGTAGTATAGATACGGGACTAGCTCGGGTCGAGCAGTACTTC.

The chain employs TRBV6-6 and TRBJ2-2; TRBD2 aligns across 9 bases. V was clipped by 4 bases and J by 1 base; unmatched bases: 1. Germline V CDR1 and CDR2: MNHNY, SVGAGI (reference sequence). This CDR3 region has 15 residues. CDR3 region: CASSSSGVNTGELFF. Written as DNA, the CDR3 is TGTGCCAGCAGTTCTAGCGGGGTGAACACCGGGGAGCTGTTTTTT.

The rearrangement joins TRBV19 to TRBJ2-3; 8 nucleotides agree with TRBD2. The CDR3 spans 15 residues. V shed 4 bases, J shed 0 bases, and the junction held 3 bases outside the gene matches. Germline CDR1 LNHDA, CDR2 SQIVND (reference sequence). The chain's CDR3 is CASSRLATSTDTQYF. The CDR3 DNA reads TGTGCCAGTAGTAGACTAGCGACTAGCACAGATACGCAGTATTTT.